This T cell receptor beta chain originates from a study of T-cell reconstitution after alpha-beta-depleted transplantation in children. Study-level results: It was surviving recipient T cells and thymic progenitors that gave some patients high TCRbeta diversity at day 60. From newly produced T cells came most of the T-cell counts and diversity one year after transplant. There were reportedly several hundred expanded graft clones from which alpha-beta T cells came about two months after transplant.

This clonotype was counted between two and nine times. Its antigen is not identified. TCRbeta library preparation incorporated unique molecular identifiers. TCRdb re-derived calls from the PCR reads in MiXCR, one entry per CDR3 protein. Altogether around 420,000 distinct CDR3 sequences are present, 15% to 20% being singletons, with the ten largest covering about 32%. Germline V gives CDR1 SGHRS, CDR2 YFSETQ. The V and J ends lost 0 bases and 1 base respectively, with 16 bases between them. The CDR3 runs 17 residues. The sequence came from a boy less than two years old who had a stem cell transplant for Wiskott-Aldrich syndrome, so the T cells may come from the graft donor. The sample in question was PBMCs, mostly from graft donor cells, obtained 360 days after TCRalphabeta/CD19-depleted stem cell transplant. The chain recombines TRBV5-1 with TRBJ2-5; D is ambiguous. CDR3 residues: CASSLAGSGEIQETQYF. For the CDR3, the DNA is TGCGCCAGCAGCTTGGCCGGGTCAGGCGAGATCCAAGAGACCCAGTACTTC.